Given below is one T cell receptor (beta chain) in context. Antigen specificity is unknown. These data belong to a study of shared clonotypes between healthy human individuals. Deep level was the assay's run setting. Here immunoSEQ multiplex PCR was the method, and the copy in TCRdb shows in-frame clones only, minus some. The sample carries about 2.1 million clones, 80% to 95% recorded once. This CDR3 has 14 amino acids. In germline, CDR1 is GTSNPN, CDR2 SVGIG (reference sequence). Points from the study as a whole: It was expected that sequencing depth would affect clonotype sharing among donors. Estimated clonotype richness was generally higher in naive than memory subsets.

Positively selected for CCR7, the CD45RO-negative cells used as naive CD8 cells excluded terminally differentiated effector memory CD45RA+ cells. All donors qualified as healthy HIV-negative adults and had experienced no recent acute infections or vaccinations. The sequenced sample consisted of naive CD8+ T cells from PBMCs. The clonotype was recovered from a young man in good health. Some clones in this sample may be carry-over from other donors' samples. J is TRBJ2-5 and V is TRBV30; TRBD1 matches at 7 bases. The J call may be in error: the DNA end matches TRBJ2-7 better. The CDR3 nucleotides are TGTGCCTGGAGCGTCACGACAGGGCTGGGCGAGCAGTACTTC. It is translated as CAWSVTTGLGEQYF.